Listed below are T cell receptor beta chains from one sample, sequenced in a study of blood T cell repertoires in COVID-19. The protocol was immunoSEQ multiplex PCR, while the TCRdb copy is restricted to in-frame clones and leaves out a portion. The table records 140,000 to 150,000 clones, roughly 79% of them present only once. Source material: peripheral blood. The receptors shown here come from an older woman with acute or convalescent COVID-19. The CDR3 runs from the conserved cysteine through the conserved F or W.

v_call: TRBV2
j_call: TRBJ1-5
cdr3_aa: CASRPIGQGGNQPQHF

v_call: TRBV28
j_call: TRBJ2-3
cdr3_aa: CASSLGGGTDTQYF

v_call: TRBV6-5
j_call: TRBJ2-1
cdr3_aa: CASRTVGTTLEQFF

v_call: TRBV18
j_call: TRBJ2-2
cdr3_aa: CASSPRETMTNTGELFF

v_call: TRBV29-1
j_call: TRBJ1-2
cdr3_aa: CSVGGQGAVYGYTF

v_call: TRBV11-2
j_call: TRBJ1-4
cdr3_aa: CASSLTGTTNEKLFF

v_call: TRBV28
j_call: TRBJ1-2
cdr3_aa: CASSLLGTGTLANYGYTF

v_call: TRBV19
j_call: TRBJ2-7
cdr3_aa: CASSRDRGYEQYF

v_call: TRBV2
j_call: TRBJ1-4
cdr3_aa: CASNRWDRANEKLFF

v_call: TRBV5-1
j_call: TRBJ1-1
cdr3_aa: CASSPRLGTGNTEAFF

v_call: TRBV18
j_call: TRBJ2-2
cdr3_aa: CASSPPSVANTGELFF

v_call: TRBV27
j_call: TRBJ1-5
cdr3_aa: CASSSTFGQSSNQPQHF

v_call: TRBV5-1
j_call: TRBJ2-1
cdr3_aa: CASSPGTGDYNEQFF

v_call: TRBV5-4
j_call: TRBJ1-6
cdr3_aa: CASSADRPNSPLHF

v_call: TRBV6-5
j_call: TRBJ1-4
cdr3_aa: CASSTGGLREKLFF

v_call: TRBV2
j_call: TRBJ1-4
cdr3_aa: CASRAPGEEKLFF

v_call: TRBV14
j_call: TRBJ1-4
cdr3_aa: CASSRNPLGREKLFF

v_call: TRBV5-1
j_call: TRBJ2-1
cdr3_aa: CASSEGTSGYNEQFF

v_call: TRBV2
j_call: TRBJ1-4
cdr3_aa: CASQSQGFTNEKLFF

v_call: TRBV6-6
j_call: TRBJ2-7
cdr3_aa: CASRDPTGSTYEQYF

v_call: TRBV15
j_call: TRBJ2-1
cdr3_aa: CATSRGGTGANEQFF

v_call: TRBV6-5
j_call: TRBJ2-2
cdr3_aa: CASRGGGRGGELFF

v_call: TRBV7-2
j_call: TRBJ2-7
cdr3_aa: CASRGLAGGPRSEQYF

v_call: TRBV28
j_call: TRBJ2-5
cdr3_aa: CASSNGRAHRETQYF

v_call: TRBV5-6
j_call: TRBJ2-3
cdr3_aa: CASSSLRPVTDTQYF

v_call: TRBV19
j_call: TRBJ2-7
cdr3_aa: CASSMGLAGYEQYF

v_call: TRBV12-3/TRBV12-4
j_call: TRBJ2-2
cdr3_aa: CASKSGGRELFF